The entry below gives a single T cell receptor (beta chain) sequence along with its context. This sample is drawn from a study of blood T cell repertoires in COVID-19. Measured with immunoSEQ multiplex PCR; TCRdb has only the in-frame clones, and not every one. The sample has 250,000 or so clones, approximately 88% seen once. V lost 3 bases and J 8 bases, leaving 17 bases between the germline ends. The CDR3 sequence is 14 residues long. CDR1 and CDR2 (germline): SGHTS, YDEGEE. The V and J genes are TRBV5-8 and TRBJ1-2; unclear D gene. Sample: peripheral blood. The receptor was isolated from a woman aged 40 to 50 who had recovered from COVID-19. This CDR3 is CASSSYPSTGGYTF. DNA for the CDR3: TGTGCCAGCAGCTCTTATCCCTCTACGGGGGGCTACACCTTC.